The source of this TCR beta chain is a study of OX40 agonist ivuxolimab in advanced cancers. Study background: Treatment of patients was with ivuxolimab, an agonistic anti-OX40 (CD134) antibody.

The repertoire was sequenced with immunoSEQ multiplex PCR; TCRdb's copy has only in-frame clones and lacks some. The table lists tens of thousands of clones, about 90% of them singletons. Trimming cost V 4 bases and J 6 bases; bases outside gene matches: 9. From germline, CDR1 is SGHAT and CDR2 FQNNGV. This CDR3 contains 15 residues. A remark on this clone: The antigen is unknown.

Findings and caveats of the study: On average, CD8+ T cells showed a greater number of expanded clones than CD4+.

The sequence was obtained from an adult with an advanced solid tumor such as melanoma, head and neck, liver or kidney cancer. The sequencing here drew on CD4+ or CD8+ T cells sorted from blood, taken in a trial of the OX40 agonist ivuxolimab. This sequence joins TRBV11-2 and TRBJ2-3; 8 bases fit TRBD1. This chain's CDR3 is CASSSSPTGGDTQYF. In DNA form, the CDR3 reads TGTGCCAGCAGCTCAAGCCCTACAGGGGGGGATACGCAGTATTTT. The complete variable domain, with remaining parts taken from reference TRBV11-2 and TRBJ2-3, reads EAGVAQSPRYKIIEKRQSVAFWCNPISGHATLYWYQQILGQGPKLLIQFQNNGVVDDSQLPKDRFSAERLKGVDSTLKIQPAKLEDSAVYLCASSSSPTGGDTQYFGPGTRLTVL.